This entry lists 7 T cell receptor beta chains sequenced from one sample in a study of CD4+ T cells in melanoma. The data were produced by immunoSEQ multiplex PCR, yet TCRdb's version contains in-frame clones alone and is incomplete. The sample yields about 110,000 clones, about nine tenths seen once. Sequenced sample: peripheral blood. Source of these receptors: a human donor with melanoma.

The rearrangement uses TRBV7-6 and TRBJ2-7; 9 bases align to TRBD1. Germline V gene lookup returns CDR1 SGHVS and CDR2 FNYEAQ. The CDR3 is 15 amino acids. V shed 1 base, J shed 6 bases, and the junction held 7 bases outside the gene matches. CDR3 bases: TGTGCCAGCAGCTTAGTAGGAGGGACAGGGAGCGAGCAGTACTTC. It translates to CASSLVGGTGSEQYF.

The J gene is TRBJ2-3, the V gene TRBV28, with 9 bases identical to TRBD2. This CDR3 region has 17 residues. The junction had 11 bases not matched to a gene; V was cut back by 4 bases and J by 3 bases. Germline V gene lookup returns CDR1 MDHEN and CDR2 SYDVKM. Here the CDR3 reads CASSSPSGMLWTDTQYF. CDR3 nucleotides: TGTGCCAGCAGTTCCCCTAGCGGGATGCTGTGGACAGATACGCAGTATTTT.

The chain is built from TRBV25-1 and TRBJ2-3; D not certain. The V gene's germline CDR1 is MGHDK and CDR2 SYGVNS. V was shortened by 4 bases and J by 1 base, with 15 bases between the two germline ends. This CDR3 comprises 16 residues. CDR3 amino acids: CASSARDTLGTDTQYF. CDR3 sequence (DNA): TGTGCCAGCAGTGCCCGAGACACCCTCGGCACAGATACGCAGTATTTT.

The rearrangement joins TRBV10-3 to TRBJ2-5, with 14 bases that match TRBD2. The germline V gene encodes CDR1 ENHRY and CDR2 SYGVKD. V gave up 3 bases and J gave up 7 bases; unmatched junction bases: 7. The CDR3 runs to 16 residues. CDR3 in amino acids: CAISDKGLAGAGTQYF. For the CDR3, the DNA is TGTGCCATCAGTGACAAGGGACTAGCGGGAGCGGGGACCCAGTACTTC.

This sequence joins TRBV7-8 and TRBJ1-3; 8 nucleotides align to TRBD1. This CDR3 is built from 16 residues. V dropped 1 base and J dropped 6; count of bases not matched to a gene: 8. Germline CDR1 SGHVS, CDR2 FQNEAQ. The CDR3 coding sequence is TGTGCCAGCAGCTTAGTGGGGGGACAGGCTATAAACACCATATATTTT. This translates into CASSLVGGQAINTIYF.

This clone was seen only once. The V and J genes are TRBV5-8 and TRBJ1-4; TRBD1 agrees at 8 bases. The CDR3 is 15 residues long. Germline lookup yields CDR1 SGHTS and CDR2 YDEGEE. V lost 1 base to trimming and J lost 5 bases; unmatched junction nucleotides: 4. The CDR3 protein is CASSLRSGGNEKLFF. CDR3 nucleotides: TGTGCCAGCAGCTTGAGGTCAGGGGGCAATGAAAAACTGTTTTTT.

The chain joins TRBV7-2 to TRBJ1-1; D perhaps matches TRBD1 (6 bases). CDR1 SGHTA and CDR2 FQGNSA come from the germline V gene. The CDR3 has 12 amino acids. Trimming shortened V by 4 bases and J by 8 bases, and 11 bases separated the two germline ends. CDR3 nucleotides: TGTGCCAGCAGCTCACCGACAGGAGAAGCTTTCTTT. This translates into CASSSPTGEAFF. The full variable domain, rest sourced from reference TRBV7-2 and TRBJ1-1, is GAGVSQSPSNKVTEKGKDVELRCDPISGHTALYWYRQSLGQGLEFLIYFQGNSAPDKSGLPSDRFSAERTGGSVSTLTIQRTQQEDSAVYLCASSSPTGEAFFGQGTRLTVV.